The sequence of this TCR beta chain was determined in a study of blood T cell repertoires in COVID-19. Study details: PBMCs, B-cell-depleted T cells, or T cells provided the cDNA or gDNA that made up the material.

Germline CDR1 and CDR2: MDHEN and SYDVKM. Trimming removed 6 bases from V and 4 bases from J; junction bases left unmatched: 1. CDR3 size: 14 residues. As handled by the study authors: Amplifying reference gene primers gave estimates of nucleated cell counts. Sequencing was performed with immunoSEQ multiplex PCR; in TCRdb, only in-frame clones are kept and a portion is missing. V and J calls and clone size are as listed in that table; D and trimming were resolved from the DNA. In the table there are around 140,000 clones, just over 85% of which are singletons. This clone was seen only once. The sequenced sample was peripheral blood. This sequence was found in a woman aged 60-70 years with acute or convalescent COVID-19. This rearrangement joins TRBV28 to TRBJ1-6; 9 bases agree with TRBD1. CDR3 DNA: TGTGCCAGCAGAGGGACAGGGTATAATTCACCCCTCCACTTT. Translation: CASRGTGYNSPLHF.